A single sample gave rise to the 25 T cell receptor beta chains below, sequenced in a study of OX40 agonist ivuxolimab in advanced cancers. TCRdb's table, derived via immunoSEQ multiplex PCR, lists solely in-frame clones and lacks some. The sample has approximately 40,000 clones; roughly 90% are singletons. The sample in question was CD4+ or CD8+ T cells sorted from blood, obtained in a trial of the OX40 agonist ivuxolimab. The source of these receptors is an adult with an advanced solid tumor such as melanoma, head and neck, liver or kidney cancer.

The V gene is TRBV7-9, the J gene TRBJ1-2; D not certain. Germline CDR1 is SEHNR and CDR2 is FQNEAQ (reference sequence). The CDR3 runs to 11 residues. Trimming pared 3 bases from V and 6 bases from J, leaving 5 bases between. The CDR3 DNA follows: TGTGCCAGCAGCTTCCAGGATGGCTACACCTTC. Its protein is CASSFQDGYTF.

This clone has just a few counts. The V gene is TRBV6-1, the J gene TRBJ2-2, with 8 bases that match TRBD2. CDR3 length equals 16 residues. V shed 4 bases, J shed 6 bases, and the junction held 10 bases outside the gene matches. Germline V gives CDR1 MNHNS, CDR2 SASEGT. The CDR3 bases are TGTGCCAGCAGTGCTTCGGGAGGGAGGGGGTCCGGGGAGCTGTTTTTT. Translating gives CASSASGGRGSGELFF.

The V gene is TRBV19, the J gene TRBJ2-1; D is uncertain. Per germline, CDR1 LNHDA and CDR2 SQIVND (reference sequence). V gave up 1 base and J gave up 0 bases, with 10 bases separating them. The CDR3 is 16 amino acids. CDR3 sequence (DNA): TGTGCCAGTAGTATAGTAGCCTTTAGCTCCTACAATGAGCAGTTCTTC. Protein product: CASSIVAFSSYNEQFF.

This chain uses TRBV9 with TRBJ2-5; TRBD1 matches 9 bases. The CDR3 covers 14 residues. Trimming at V came to 3 bases and at J to 2 bases, leaving 2 bases not matched to a gene. The germline gives CDR1 SGDLS, CDR2 YYNGEE. The CDR3 loop is CASSEGQGQETQYF. CDR3 nucleotide sequence: TGTGCCAGCAGCGAGGGACAGGGACAAGAGACCCAGTACTTC. Supplemented by reference TRBV9 and TRBJ2-5, the full variable domain reads DSGVTQTPKHLITATGQRVTLRCSPRSGDLSVYWYQQSLDQGLQFLIQYYNGEERAKGNILERFSAQQFPDLHSELNLSSLELGDSALYFCASSEGQGQETQYFGPGTRLLVL.

The chain uses TRBV29-1 and TRBJ1-1, with D perhaps matching TRBD1 (5 bases). This CDR3 comprises 11 residues. CDR1 and CDR2 from the germline V gene are SQVTM and ANQGSEA. Trimming took off 3 bases at V and 9 bases at J, with 11 bases between the two ends. CDR3 DNA sequence: TGCAGCGTTGAGGAGGGGATCCAAGCTTTCTTT. Its translation is CSVEEGIQAFF.

The rearrangement links TRBV27 to TRBJ1-5, with D maybe TRBD1 (5 bases). This CDR3 is built from 14 residues. The V and J ends lost 0 bases and 7 bases respectively, with 10 bases between them. The germline V gene has CDR1 MNHEY and CDR2 SMNVEV (reference sequence). The CDR3 region has the DNA TGTGCCAGCAGTTTATCTACCCCAGGGCAGCCCCAGCATTTT. Translated, it gives CASSLSTPGQPQHF.

CDR3 DNA sequence: TGTGCCAGCAGTTTACTCGGAGGGGAAGTGAACACTGAAGCTTTCTTT. Protein: CASSLLGGEVNTEAFF. V and J are TRBV28 and TRBJ1-1, with TRBD1 as a possible D gene (5 bases). Germline CDR1 MDHEN, CDR2 SYDVKM. V was clipped by 2 bases and J by 0 bases, with 13 bases between them. This CDR3 spans 16 amino acids.

V gene TRBV9 combines with J gene TRBJ2-1; D is possibly TRBD1 (5 bases). V lost 0 bases to trimming and J lost 16 bases, with 17 bases between them. The CDR3 spans 13 residues. Germline values: CDR1 SGDLS, CDR2 YYNGEE. The CDR3: CASSVGGDTSRFF. In DNA form, the CDR3 reads TGTGCCAGCAGCGTAGGGGGCGACACGAGCCGTTTCTTC.

The chain joins TRBV19 to TRBJ2-3, with D possibly matching TRBD1 (6 bases). The CDR3 has 16 amino acids. Germline lookup yields CDR1 LNHDA and CDR2 SQIVND (reference sequence). V lost 5 bases and J lost 1, with 16 bases in between. The CDR3 protein is CASSLGLGAGTDTQYF. CDR3 bases: TGTGCCAGTAGTTTAGGACTGGGGGCGGGCACAGATACGCAGTATTTT.

The chain combines TRBV27 with TRBJ2-3; the match to TRBD2 covers 9 bases. The CDR3 consists of 15 residues. The V gene end was trimmed by 5 bases and the J gene end by 7 bases; junction bases not matched to a gene: 10. Germline CDR1 is MNHEY and CDR2 is SMNVEV (reference sequence). CDR3 residues: CASSPRAGGPNTQYF. As DNA, the CDR3 is TGTGCCAGCAGTCCCCGGGCGGGAGGGCCTAATACGCAGTATTTT.

This chain connects TRBV19 to TRBJ1-1, with D possibly being TRBD1 (6 bases). The germline V gene encodes CDR1 LNHDA and CDR2 SQIVND (reference sequence). The CDR3 has 13 amino acids. V lost 6 bases to trimming and J lost 12 bases, with 20 bases between them. The CDR3 protein is CASSPVGGPGTFF. CDR3 nucleotide sequence: TGTGCCAGTAGCCCCGTTGGGGGCCCGGGAACTTTCTTT.

The genes are TRBV7-9 and TRBJ2-5; D call uncertain. The germline V gene has CDR1 SEHNR and CDR2 FQNEAQ (reference sequence). V lost 9 bases and J 5 bases, leaving 7 bases between the germline ends. The CDR3 covers 10 residues. In DNA form, the CDR3 reads TGTGCCAGTTCGAGGGAGACCCAGTACTTC. Translated: CASSRETQYF.

The chain recombines TRBV2 with TRBJ1-4; 8 bases are a match to TRBD1. Per germline, CDR1 SNHLY and CDR2 FYNNEI. CDR3 length: 17 residues. J lost 5 bases, V lost 7 bases, and 15 bases had no gene match. CDR3 loop: CASTEKGQVGVNEKLFF. In DNA, the CDR3 is TGTGCCAGCACCGAAAAGGGACAGGTTGGCGTGAATGAAAAACTGTTTTTT.

V is TRBV7-3 and J is TRBJ1-1; TRBD1 matches 8 bases. This CDR3 comprises 13 residues. V lost 5 bases, J lost 7 bases, and 6 bases stayed unmatched. Looked up from germline, CDR1 is SGHTA and CDR2 is FQGTGA. This chain's CDR3 is CASSLGQGLEAFF. In DNA form, the CDR3 reads TGTGCCAGCAGCCTAGGACAGGGACTTGAAGCTTTCTTT.

The chain uses TRBV7-9 and TRBJ2-7; no clear D gene. CDR1 is SEHNR, CDR2 FQNEAQ, per germline (reference sequence). Trimming pared 5 bases from V and 5 bases from J, leaving 16 bases between. This CDR3 contains 14 residues. CDR3 DNA sequence: TGTGCCAGCAGCCCATTTAAGGACCGACACGAGCAGTACTTC. This codes for CASSPFKDRHEQYF.

Sample share makes this clone large. The CDR3 DNA reads as TGTGCCAGCAGTTTATCTTCCAGGGGCGGTTTAGTAGCTTTCTTT. Amino acid sequence: CASSLSSRGGLVAFF. The chain carries TRBV27 and TRBJ1-1; TRBD1 might be the D (6 bases). Germline loops: CDR1 MNHEY, CDR2 SMNVEV (reference sequence). The V gene lost 0 bases and the J gene lost 10 bases, with 18 bases spanning the gap. There are 15 residues in the CDR3.

This clone appeared once. V is TRBV29-1 and J is TRBJ1-2; 10 positions match TRBD1. V was pared by 2 bases and J by 4 bases, with 13 bases of the junction left unmatched. The CDR3 length is 17 residues. Looked up from germline, CDR1 is SQVTM and CDR2 is ANQGSEA. Here the CDR3 reads CSVESEVRQGAGYGYTF. In DNA, the CDR3 is TGCAGCGTTGAATCTGAGGTCCGACAGGGGGCTGGCTATGGCTACACCTTC.

The genes are TRBV25-1 and TRBJ2-5; 7 positions agree with TRBD2. The ends lost 8 bases at V and 4 bases at J; junction bases unmatched: 1. The CDR3 sequence is 11 residues long. Germline V gene data show CDR1 as MGHDK and CDR2 as SYGVNS. CDR3 nucleotide sequence: TGTGCCAGCTTAGCGGGAGAGACCCAGTACTTC. It encodes CASLAGETQYF.

The chain links TRBV19 to TRBJ1-1; possible D gene TRBD1, 5 bases. The CDR3 has 14 amino acids. Germline-derived CDR1 and CDR2 are LNHDA and SQIVND (reference sequence). Trimming shortened V by 4 bases and J by 6 bases, and 15 bases separated the two germline ends. The CDR3 loop reads CASSTPGLRAEAFF. CDR3 bases: TGTGCCAGTAGTACCCCGGGACTTAGGGCTGAAGCTTTCTTT.

The chain couples TRBV4-1 to TRBJ2-5; D remains unclear. V shed 1 base and J shed 2 bases, with 17 bases lying between them. This CDR3 spans 17 amino acids. Germline V gives CDR1 MGHRA, CDR2 YSYEKL. CDR3: CASSQADSLARQETQYF. The CDR3 DNA sequence: TGCGCCAGCAGCCAAGCTGATTCCTTGGCTCGACAAGAGACCCAGTACTTC.

V and J are TRBV2 and TRBJ1-6; tentatively, D is TRBD1 (5 bases). This CDR3 spans 15 amino acids. V was cut by 3 bases and J by 4 bases, with 10 bases left in between. Germline V CDR1 and CDR2: SNHLY, FYNNEI. CDR3 sequence: CASSDRGSYNSPLHF. Here the CDR3 DNA reads TGTGCCAGCAGTGATAGGGGCTCATATAATTCACCCCTCCACTTT. Combining the CDR3 with reference TRBV2 and TRBJ1-6 gives the whole variable domain EPEVTQTPSHQVTQMGQEVILRCVPISNHLYFYWYRQILGQKVEFLVSFYNNEISEKSEIFDDQFSVERPDGSNFTLKIRSTKLEDSAMYFCASSDRGSYNSPLHFGNGTRLTVT.

V gene TRBV6-5 combines with J gene TRBJ1-2; D is undetermined. The CDR3 is made up of 13 amino acids. The V and J ends lost 6 bases and 8 bases respectively, with 16 bases between them. CDR1 is MNHEY and CDR2 is SVGAGI in the germline V gene. CDR3 nucleotides: TGTGCCAGCAGGAGGCATCTCACCTGGGGCTACACCTTC. This gives the protein CASRRHLTWGYTF.

This chain connects TRBV4-1 to TRBJ1-3, with D perhaps matching TRBD1 (5 bases). This CDR3 has 15 amino acids. With 4 bases removed from V and 3 bases from J, the gap between germline ends came to 13 bases. Germline V gene lookup returns CDR1 MGHRA and CDR2 YSYEKL. CDR3 sequence (DNA): TGCGCCAGCAGCCCAGACCGGGACCTTGGAAACACCATATATTTT. Encoded protein: CASSPDRDLGNTIYF.

J is TRBJ2-1 and V is TRBV11-2; D gene ambiguous. This CDR3 is 17 amino acids long. Trimming took off 5 bases at V and 8 bases at J, with 25 bases between the two ends. From germline, CDR1 is SGHAT and CDR2 FQNNGV. CDR3 DNA: TGTGCCAGCAGCAGTCCAGTAAGGCTTCCGTCTATCCATGAGCAGTTCTTC. Protein: CASSSPVRLPSIHEQFF.

V gene TRBV2 combines with J gene TRBJ1-2; 9 bases map to TRBD1. Germline loops: CDR1 SNHLY, CDR2 FYNNEI. The V segment lost 10 bases and the J segment 5 bases; nucleotides outside the gene matches: 11. This CDR3 is built from 14 residues. The CDR3 DNA reads TGTGCCACCCGGCCGACAGGGGGTGATTATGGCTACACCTTC. Protein: CATRPTGGDYGYTF. The full variable domain, its missing parts supplied by reference TRBV2 and TRBJ1-2, is EPEVTQTPSHQVTQMGQEVILRCVPISNHLYFYWYRQILGQKVEFLVSFYNNEISEKSEIFDDQFSVERPDGSNFTLKIRSTKLEDSAMYFCATRPTGGDYGYTFGSGTRLTVV.